This TCR beta chain is drawn from a study of T cell responses to AZD1222 COVID-19 vaccine (dated by TCRdb to 2020 to 2022). Study-level background: TCR sequencing was performed for 230 to 250 trial participants, of whom about 200 were given two doses of AZD1222 and approximately 26 were given two doses of MenACWY control vaccine. Trial participants were enrolled into age subgroups of 18-55, 56-69 and 70-plus years, which contained about 150, 27 and 61 TCR-sequenced participants, respectively.

V is reduced by 8 bases and J by 4 bases, leaving a spacing of 11 bases between them. CDR1 and CDR2 were assigned from the germline V gene as SQVTM and ANQGSEA. Spanning cysteine to phenylalanine, the CDR3 consists of 11 amino acids. The DNA shown is the 33-base CDR3, in frame from base 1. The CDR3 regions of human TCRbeta chains were subjected to immunosequencing. The source study handled its data this way. Repertoire TCRs were checked for matches against a reference library of SARS-CoV-2-specific TCRs that had been generated using the MIRA antigen-specificity platform. Breadth was defined as the fraction of unique TCRs that were SARS-CoV-2-associated, and depth was defined as the fraction of total T cells that were SARS-CoV-2-associated. Each spike-specific TCR was assigned to its reactive spike region and to a CD4 or CD8 class using the MIRA data. Log10-transformed breadth and depth values were compared by one-way ANOVA with Sidak's multiple comparisons tests. TCRdb retrieved this table from immuneACCESS and kept in-frame rearrangements only. Not all clones are present; in checked studies, unresolved V genes account for under half, and no reason is known for the remainder. D and trimming were read from the DNA, whereas the V and J calls and clone size are those reported in that table. Recorded for this sample are tens of thousands of clones; about 80% of them occurred a single time. Of the sample, more than 12% falls within the top ten clones.

On this clone: Its binding antigen is unknown. Base qualities are missing; no much larger clone stands one base away.

The sample's time point label, decoded: about 28 days (+/-7) after the second vaccine dose. AZD1222 recipients given second doses at about 4 weeks or at about 12 weeks were pooled, since spike-specific TCR depth and breadth were not found to differ between the two schedules. Vaccinee samples came from UK trials COV001 and COV002, including a single-blind randomized controlled phase 2/3 trial of AZD1222 (ChAdOx1 nCoV-19) in healthy adults. For TCRbeta chain sequencing, PBMC samples were collected from trial participants at day 0 and at day 28 after the second dose. Results and caveats for the whole study, not just this receptor: Because no day 14 peak-response samples were available, the repertoires could be characterized only after the peak T cell response. Only five to seven AZD1222 recipients were SARS-CoV-2 seropositive at baseline, limiting conclusions about previously exposed vaccinees. The 56-69-year group was small, and its depth increase did not reach significance, likely because of low power. Reportedly, almost half of the unique spike-specific TCRs recognized epitopes lying outside the regions that are mutated in the B.1.351 and B.1.1.7 variants. Participants were mostly white British and included more females than males, and it was suggested by the authors that clonal diversity may have been underestimated. Vaccine-associated CD4 TCRs spanned the whole spike protein, with dominant responses in regions 160-218 and 743-854. After two AZD1222 doses, spike-specific TCR breadth and depth were significantly higher than at day 0 and than in MenACWY recipients.

This receptor chain uses TRBV29-1 and TRBJ2-5; the D gene lacks a confident call. The starting material was peripheral blood, obtained 28 days after the second AZD1222 dose. This sequence originates from an adult who received the AZD1222 COVID-19 vaccine. The CDR3 sequence is CSPTVAETQYF. The DNA reads as follows: TGCAGCCCAACGGTCGCAGAGACCCAGTACTTC.